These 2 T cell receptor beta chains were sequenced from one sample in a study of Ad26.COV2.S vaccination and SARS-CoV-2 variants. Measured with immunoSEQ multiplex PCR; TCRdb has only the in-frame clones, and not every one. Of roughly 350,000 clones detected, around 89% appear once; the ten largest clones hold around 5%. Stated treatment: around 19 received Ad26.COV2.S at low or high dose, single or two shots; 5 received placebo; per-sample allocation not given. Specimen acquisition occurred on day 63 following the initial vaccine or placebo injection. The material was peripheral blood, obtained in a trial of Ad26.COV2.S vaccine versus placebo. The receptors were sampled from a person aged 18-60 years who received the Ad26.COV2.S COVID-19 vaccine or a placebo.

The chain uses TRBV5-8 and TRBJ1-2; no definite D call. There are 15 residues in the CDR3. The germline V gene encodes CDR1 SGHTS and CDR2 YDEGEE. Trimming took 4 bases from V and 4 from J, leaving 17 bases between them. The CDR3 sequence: CASSVVALGAYGYTF. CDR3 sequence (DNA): TGTGCCAGCAGCGTTGTGGCTCTAGGAGCCTATGGCTACACCTTC.

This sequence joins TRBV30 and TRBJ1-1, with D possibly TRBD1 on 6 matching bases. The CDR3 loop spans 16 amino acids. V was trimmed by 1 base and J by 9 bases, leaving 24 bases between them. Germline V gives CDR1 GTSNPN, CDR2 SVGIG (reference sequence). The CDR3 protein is CAWSDKTGVKGLKAFF. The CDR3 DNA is TGTGCCTGGAGTGATAAGACAGGCGTCAAAGGGCTCAAAGCTTTCTTT. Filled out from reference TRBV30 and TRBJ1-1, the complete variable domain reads SQTIHQWPATLVQPVGSPLSLECTVEGTSNPNLYWYRQAAGRGLQLLFYSVGIGQISSEVPQNLSASRPQDRQFILSSKKLLLSDSGFYLCAWSDKTGVKGLKAFFGQGTRLTVV.